The present TCR beta chain was sequenced within a study of shared clonotypes between healthy human individuals. Study in general: Donors had three CD4 naive, three CD4 memory, two CD8 naive and one CD8 memory plate apiece.

Concerning this clone itself: Antigen unknown.

The protocol was immunoSEQ multiplex PCR, while the TCRdb copy is restricted to in-frame clones and leaves out a portion. The sample consists of more than 2 million clones, over 85% of them appearing once. It was CD45RO-negative cells, positively selected for CCR7, that made up naive CD8 cells, with terminally differentiated effector memory CD45RA+ cells excluded. Notes on the study in general: Only blood was sampled; tissue repertoires likely differ.

Sequencing used naive CD8+ T cells from PBMCs. This receptor was taken from a man younger than 35 in good health. Some clones in this sample may be carry-over from other donors' samples.

This CDR3 reads CASSGEFYEQYF. The CDR3 bases are TGTGCCAGCAGTGGGGAGTTCTACGAGCAGTACTTC. The V and J genes are TRBV11-2 and TRBJ2-7; D might be TRBD2 (5 bases). The CDR3 extends over 12 amino acids. Germline values: CDR1 SGHAT, CDR2 FQNNGV. V shed 6 bases and J shed 3 bases, with 9 bases lying between them.